A single sample is the source of the 28 T cell receptor beta chains below, sequenced in a study of cytomegalovirus exposure and HLA in healthy donors. The PCR had 60 Vbeta and 13 Jbeta primers. TCRdb's table, derived via immunoSEQ multiplex PCR, lists solely in-frame clones and lacks some. This table has about 160,000 clones, approximately 80% appearing once. The sequencing sample was made of PBMCs. The receptors here all came from a male donor in good health and CMV-seronegative.

This chain connects TRBV7-2 to TRBJ2-7; D not certain. V was clipped by 5 bases and J by 2 bases, with 7 bases between them. The length of the CDR3 is 12 residues. Germline V CDR1 and CDR2: SGHTA, FQGNSA. CDR3 amino acids: CASSLYTYEQYF. The CDR3 coding sequence is TGTGCCAGCAGCCTGTACACCTACGAGCAGTACTTC. Variable domain in full (rest from reference TRBV7-2 and TRBJ2-7): GAGVSQSPSNKVTEKGKDVELRCDPISGHTALYWYRQSLGQGLEFLIYFQGNSAPDKSGLPSDRFSAERTGGSVSTLTIQRTQQEDSAVYLCASSLYTYEQYFGPGTRLTVT.

The chain combines TRBV7-3 with TRBJ2-1, with 10 positions matching TRBD2. There are 14 residues in the CDR3. Losses at the gene ends were 2 bases for V and 6 bases for J; bases not matched to a gene: 1. Germline lookup yields CDR1 SGHTA and CDR2 FQGTGA. The CDR3 coding sequence is TGTGCCAGCAGCTTATTAGCGGGAGGCAATGAGCAGTTCTTC. This gives the protein CASSLLAGGNEQFF.

The J gene is TRBJ1-6, the V gene TRBV9; 7 bases line up with TRBD1. CDR1 and CDR2 (germline): SGDLS, YYNGEE. Trimming took 1 base from V and 7 from J; bases not matched to a gene: 5. The CDR3 spans 15 residues. The CDR3 coding sequence is TGTGCCAGCAGCGTAAACCCGACAGGGAATTCACCCCTCCACTTT. It specifies CASSVNPTGNSPLHF.

The chain links TRBV9 to TRBJ2-2; a weak D match, TRBD1 (8 bases). The ends were cut back, 2 bases at V and 7 bases at J, with 18 bases in the middle. The CDR3 consists of 16 residues. Germline V CDR1 and CDR2: SGDLS, YYNGEE. The CDR3 bases are TGTGCCAGCAGCGTTTCGGGAACAGGGGGGGACGGGGAGCTGTTTTTT. Translation gives CASSVSGTGGDGELFF.

This rearrangement joins TRBV15 to TRBJ1-5; D perhaps matches TRBD1 (5 bases). The CDR3 consists of 17 residues. Germline V gene lookup returns CDR1 LNHNV and CDR2 YYDKDF (reference sequence). V dropped 2 bases and J dropped 3 bases, with 17 bases sitting between them. The CDR3 here is CATSRPEGGAVNQPQHF. DNA for the CDR3: TGTGCCACCAGCAGACCTGAAGGAGGGGCCGTCAATCAGCCCCAGCATTTT.

This chain connects TRBV6-1 to TRBJ2-1; the D gene is possibly TRBD1 (6 bases). The V end lost 5 bases, the J end lost 12 bases, and 14 bases lay between the germline ends. CDR1 is MNHNS, CDR2 SASEGT, per germline. The CDR3 sequence is 12 residues long. The CDR3 sequence: CASSSGVLLQFF. The CDR3 nucleotides read TGTGCCAGCAGTTCAGGGGTTCTGTTGCAGTTCTTC.

The chain joins TRBV28 to TRBJ1-5, with TRBD1 matching over 8 bases. The germline CDR1 and CDR2 sequences are MDHEN and SYDVKM. The CDR3 length is 14 residues. The V and J ends lost 6 bases and 3 bases, in that order; junction bases with no gene match: 4. CDR3 residues: CASRSGGNNQPQHF. In DNA, the CDR3 is TGTGCCAGCAGGTCAGGGGGCAACAATCAGCCCCAGCATTTT.

The chain combines TRBV6-5 with TRBJ2-7; D gene ambiguous. The germline CDR1 and CDR2 sequences are MNHEY and SVGAGI. The germline V and J ends were trimmed by 2 bases and 2 bases, with 7 bases remaining between them. CDR3 length: 13 amino acids. This CDR3 is CASSYGPAYEQYF. The CDR3 DNA sequence: TGTGCCAGCAGTTACGGCCCAGCCTACGAGCAGTACTTC.

DNA of the CDR3: TGTGCCAGCAGTTCCAGGGGTTACACTGAAGCTTTCTTT. Translated: CASSSRGYTEAFF. V usage is TRBV7-9 and J usage is TRBJ1-1; possibly TRBD1 for D (6 bases). Germline CDR1 is SEHNR and CDR2 is FQNEAQ (reference sequence). V was clipped by 6 bases and J by 3 bases, with 11 bases between them. The CDR3 is 13 amino acids.

The chain couples TRBV7-2 to TRBJ2-5, with 7 bases fitting TRBD1. The trim removed 3 bases at V and 4 bases at J, leaving 2 bases unmatched. The germline V gene encodes CDR1 SGHTA and CDR2 FQGNSA. The CDR3 sequence is 13 residues long. In DNA, the CDR3 is TGTGCCAGCAGCTTTTCAGGGGGAGAGACCCAGTACTTC. It codes for CASSFSGGETQYF. The full variable domain, rest sourced from reference TRBV7-2 and TRBJ2-5, is GAGVSQSPSNKVTEKGKDVELRCDPISGHTALYWYRQSLGQGLEFLIYFQGNSAPDKSGLPSDRFSAERTGGSVSTLTIQRTQQEDSAVYLCASSFSGGETQYFGPGTRLLVL.

The rearrangement joins TRBV11-3 to TRBJ2-2, with 8 nucleotides matching TRBD1. CDR1 is SGHNT and CDR2 is YENEEA in the germline V gene. This CDR3 has 17 amino acids. Unmatched junction bases numbered 14, after V lost 5 bases and J lost 6 bases. The CDR3 sequence: CASSTPPGGGHAGELFF. DNA of the CDR3: TGTGCCAGCAGCACCCCGCCAGGGGGCGGGCACGCCGGGGAGCTGTTTTTT.

This clone showed up just once. V and J are TRBV7-9 and TRBJ2-7, with TRBD1 matching over 9 bases. The germline gives CDR1 SEHNR, CDR2 FQNEAQ (reference sequence). After removal of 1 base from V and 12 bases from J, the junction contained 4 bases not matched to a gene. CDR3 size: 12 residues. The CDR3 DNA reads TGTGCCAGCAGCTTAGGGGACAGGGATCCGTACTTC. This gives the protein CASSLGDRDPYF.

The chain joins TRBV7-9 to TRBJ2-7; perhaps TRBD1 as D (5 bases). Germline CDR1 is SEHNR and CDR2 is FQNEAQ (reference sequence). The V end lost 4 bases, the J end lost 6 bases, and 13 bases lay between the germline ends. This CDR3 has 13 residues. CDR3 loop: CASSSAGSAEQYF. For the CDR3, the DNA is TGTGCCAGCAGCTCGGCAGGGTCGGCCGAGCAGTACTTC.

Here the CDR3 DNA reads TGTGCCAGCAGTTCCGCTGGGGCCGGTAGTAATGAAAAACTGTTTTTT. This codes for CASSSAGAGSNEKLFF. The chain is built from TRBV28 and TRBJ1-4, with D tentatively TRBD1 (5 bases). Germline CDR1 reads MDHEN; CDR2 reads SYDVKM. There are 16 residues in the CDR3. V was cut by 4 bases and J by 4 bases, with 16 bases left in between.

The chain uses TRBV2 and TRBJ2-5; D gene unclear. Trimming cost V 3 bases and J 11 bases, with 10 bases left between them. The CDR3 totals 11 residues. The germline V gene encodes CDR1 SNHLY and CDR2 FYNNEI. The CDR3, as DNA: TGTGCCAGCAGTGAGTATCTACAGCAGTACTTC. Its protein product is CASSEYLQQYF.

V gene TRBV27 combines with J gene TRBJ2-1; D not certain. Per the germline V gene, CDR1 is MNHEY and CDR2 is SMNVEV (reference sequence). V shed 5 bases and J shed 6 bases, with 20 bases lying between them. The CDR3 has 16 residues. This chain's CDR3 is CASSTVRVSERNEQFF. As DNA, the CDR3 is TGTGCCAGCAGTACCGTCCGGGTCAGCGAACGCAATGAGCAGTTCTTC.

The sample holds a few counts of this clone. The chain combines TRBV18 with TRBJ1-5; TRBD1 agrees at 7 bases. This CDR3 has 15 amino acids. Germline CDR1 is KGHSH and CDR2 is LQKENI. Trimming took 2 bases from V and 1 from J; bases not matched to a gene: 2. As DNA, the CDR3 is TGTGCCAGCTCACCAGCAGGGGGGAGCAATCAGCCCCAGCATTTT. Protein: CASSPAGGSNQPQHF.

The CDR3 spells CASSPGQTDTQYF. The CDR3 bases are TGCGCCAGCAGCCCTGGACAGACAGATACGCAGTATTTT. V usage is TRBV5-1 and J usage is TRBJ2-3; D is perhaps TRBD1 (6 bases). V lost 4 bases to trimming and J lost 3 bases, with 9 bases between them. Per the germline V gene, CDR1 is SGHRS and CDR2 is YFSETQ. The CDR3 totals 13 residues. The whole variable domain, remainder taken from reference TRBV5-1 and TRBJ2-3, is KAGVTQTPRYLIKTRGQQVTLSCSPISGHRSVSWYQQTPGQGLQFLFEYFSETQRNKGNFPGRFSGRQFSNSRSEMNVSTLELGDSALYLCASSPGQTDTQYFGPGTRLTVL.

The chain recombines TRBV5-4 with TRBJ2-7, with 8 bases matching TRBD1. Trimming cost V 4 bases and J 1 base; bases outside gene matches: 4. CDR1 and CDR2 from the germline V gene are SGHNT and YYREEE (reference sequence). CDR3 length: 14 residues. The chain's CDR3 is CASSAGQVSYEQYF. For the CDR3, the DNA is TGTGCCAGCAGCGCGGGACAGGTATCCTACGAGCAGTACTTC. The full variable domain, with the rest looked up from reference TRBV5-4 and TRBJ2-7, is ETGVTQSPTHLIKTRGQQVTLRCSSQSGHNTVSWYQQALGQGPQFIFQYYREEENGRGNFPPRFSGLQFPNYSSELNVNALELDDSALYLCASSAGQVSYEQYFGPGTRLTVT.

The chain has TRBV5-6 and TRBJ1-2; D is perhaps TRBD1 (6 bases). The CDR3 has 16 residues. Germline values: CDR1 SGHDT, CDR2 YYEEEE. Trimming took 4 bases from V and 8 from J, leaving 24 bases between them. The CDR3 region is CASSEIGVFSDRGYTF. In DNA form, the CDR3 reads TGTGCCAGCAGCGAGATCGGGGTATTTAGTGACAGGGGCTACACCTTC.

The CDR3 is CASSLEAGGGYEQYF. Written as DNA, the CDR3 is TGCGCCAGCAGCTTGGAGGCGGGAGGAGGCTACGAGCAGTACTTC. This sequence joins TRBV5-1 and TRBJ2-7; 8 bases fit TRBD2. Looked up from germline, CDR1 is SGHRS and CDR2 is YFSETQ. The ends lost 0 bases at V and 3 bases at J; junction bases unmatched: 5. The CDR3 totals 15 residues. The whole variable domain, remainder taken from reference TRBV5-1 and TRBJ2-7, is KAGVTQTPRYLIKTRGQQVTLSCSPISGHRSVSWYQQTPGQGLQFLFEYFSETQRNKGNFPGRFSGRQFSNSRSEMNVSTLELGDSALYLCASSLEAGGGYEQYFGPGTRLTVT.

The J gene is TRBJ1-3, the V gene TRBV6-6; 7 nucleotides agree with TRBD1. Germline lookup yields CDR1 MNHNY and CDR2 SVGAGI (reference sequence). This CDR3 spans 16 amino acids. J was trimmed by 4 bases and V by 0 bases; bases with no gene match: 6. The CDR3 sequence is CASSYSNLGGGNTIYF. DNA for the CDR3: TGTGCCAGCAGTTACTCGAATTTAGGGGGCGGAAACACCATATATTTT.

The V and J genes are TRBV5-4 and TRBJ2-5, with 9 bases fitting TRBD2. Trimming at V came to 10 bases and at J to 4 bases, leaving 11 bases not matched to a gene. Germline V lookup: CDR1 SGHNT, CDR2 YYREEE (reference sequence). The CDR3 is 14 residues long. The CDR3, as DNA: TGTGCCTCGAATAGCGGGGGCCCCGCAGAGACCCAGTACTTC. Translation gives CASNSGGPAETQYF.

V gene TRBV19 combines with J gene TRBJ1-5; no clear D. The CDR3 totals 12 residues. V was shortened by 4 bases and J by 8 bases, with 9 bases between the two germline ends. The germline gives CDR1 LNHDA, CDR2 SQIVND (reference sequence). As DNA, the CDR3 is TGTGCCAGTAGTAGCTACGACAAGCCCCAGCATTTT. Translating it yields CASSSYDKPQHF.

The rearrangement joins TRBV5-1 to TRBJ1-2; the D is unclear. The CDR3 consists of 15 residues. V shed 0 bases and J shed 2 bases, with 11 bases lying between them. CDR1 SGHRS and CDR2 YFSETQ come from the germline V gene. In DNA, the CDR3 is TGCGCCAGCAGCTTGGTCGGGGAAACGAACTATGGCTACACCTTC. Encoded protein: CASSLVGETNYGYTF.

The chain has TRBV5-5 and TRBJ2-5, with D perhaps TRBD2 (5 bases). The better agreement between TRBJ2-7 and the DNA end casts doubt on the J call. The CDR3 is 13 residues long. Looked up from germline, CDR1 is SGHKS and CDR2 is YYEKEE (reference sequence). As DNA, the CDR3 is TGTGCCAGCAGCTTTGGGCGGGCCTACGAGCAGTACTTC. Translation: CASSFGRAYEQYF.

The V gene is TRBV10-3, the J gene TRBJ2-5; 8 nucleotides align to TRBD2. Near its end, the DNA agrees better with TRBJ2-7, so the J call may be wrong. The CDR3 runs to 18 residues. CDR1 and CDR2 (germline): ENHRY, SYGVKD. CDR3 loop: CAISAKPGGGRASYEQYF. The CDR3 DNA follows: TGTGCCATCAGTGCCAAACCCGGGGGGGGCAGGGCTTCCTACGAGCAGTACTTC.

This rearrangement joins TRBV25-1 to TRBJ1-2, with 9 bases lining up with TRBD1. The CDR3 consists of 14 residues. The germline V gene has CDR1 MGHDK and CDR2 SYGVNS. Germline trimming cut 8 bases from V and 3 bases from J; bases unmatched to any gene: 7. CDR3 sequence: CASRRTGADYGYTF. CDR3 DNA sequence: TGTGCCAGCCGGAGGACAGGGGCCGACTATGGCTACACCTTC.